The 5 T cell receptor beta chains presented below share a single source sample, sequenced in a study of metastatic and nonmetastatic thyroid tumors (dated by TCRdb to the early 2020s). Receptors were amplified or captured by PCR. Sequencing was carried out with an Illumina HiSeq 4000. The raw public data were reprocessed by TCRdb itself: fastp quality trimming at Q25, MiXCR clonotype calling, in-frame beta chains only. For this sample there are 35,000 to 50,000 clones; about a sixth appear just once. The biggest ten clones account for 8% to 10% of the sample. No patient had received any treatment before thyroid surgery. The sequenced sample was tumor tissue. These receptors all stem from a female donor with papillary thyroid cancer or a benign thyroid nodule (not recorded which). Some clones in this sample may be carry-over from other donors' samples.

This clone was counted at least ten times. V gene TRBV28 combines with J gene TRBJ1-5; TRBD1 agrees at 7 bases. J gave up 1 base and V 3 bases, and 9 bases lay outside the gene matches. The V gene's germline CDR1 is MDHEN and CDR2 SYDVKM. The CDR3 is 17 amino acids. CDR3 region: CASSFLAGGKSNQPQHF. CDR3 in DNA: TGTGCCAGCAGTTTCCTGGCAGGGGGGAAGAGCAATCAGCCCCAGCATTTT.

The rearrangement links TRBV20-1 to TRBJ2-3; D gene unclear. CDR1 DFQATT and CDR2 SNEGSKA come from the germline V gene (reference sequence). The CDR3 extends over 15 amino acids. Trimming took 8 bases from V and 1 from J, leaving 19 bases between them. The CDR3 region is CSSRSGWGCTDTQYF. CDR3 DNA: TGCAGTTCTCGTAGTGGCTGGGGATGCACAGATACGCAGTATTTT.

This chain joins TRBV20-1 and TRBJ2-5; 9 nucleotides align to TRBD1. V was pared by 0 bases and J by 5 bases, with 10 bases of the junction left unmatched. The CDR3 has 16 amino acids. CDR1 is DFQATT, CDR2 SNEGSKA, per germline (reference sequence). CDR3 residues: CSARDPTGTGWETQYF. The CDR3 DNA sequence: TGCAGTGCTAGAGATCCCACCGGGACAGGGTGGGAGACCCAGTACTTC.

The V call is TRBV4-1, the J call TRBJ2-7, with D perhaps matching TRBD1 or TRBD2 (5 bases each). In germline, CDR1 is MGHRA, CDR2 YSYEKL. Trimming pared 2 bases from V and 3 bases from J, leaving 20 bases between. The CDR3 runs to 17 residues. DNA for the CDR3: TGCGCCAGCAGCCAACCCTCTCGGGGCAGCCCGGGCTACGAGCAGTACTTC. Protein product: CASSQPSRGSPGYEQYF.

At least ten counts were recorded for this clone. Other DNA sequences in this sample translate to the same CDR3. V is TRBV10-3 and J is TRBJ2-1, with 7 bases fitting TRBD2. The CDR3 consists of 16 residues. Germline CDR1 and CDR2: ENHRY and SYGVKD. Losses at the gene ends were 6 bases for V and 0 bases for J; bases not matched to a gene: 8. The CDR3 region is CAISITSDGSYNEQFF. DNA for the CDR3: TGTGCCATCAGCATTACTAGCGACGGCTCCTACAATGAGCAGTTCTTC.